The rows below give T cell receptor beta chains drawn from one sample of a study of cytomegalovirus exposure and HLA in healthy donors. Produced via immunoSEQ multiplex PCR; TCRdb's table is partial and in-frame only. The sample holds about 140,000 clones, 70% to 85% seen once. The material sequenced was PBMCs. The receptor set was obtained from a man aged 30-40 years in good health and CMV-seropositive. Both conserved end residues are part of each CDR3. A D gene is named only where the DNA matches it firmly. For some rows the clone size is stated as once, few or many, or as a class when expanded; others skip it.

J: TRBJ2-7
V: TRBV7-2
D: TRBD2
size: NA
CDR3: CASSPYSGSPYEQYF
DNA: TGTGCCAGCAGCCCATATAGCGGGAGTCCCTACGAGCAGTACTTC

J: TRBJ2-4
V: TRBV28
D: NA
size: NA
CDR3: CASSLPRGAGAGGWNIQYF
DNA: TGTGCCAGCAGTTTACCCCGAGGGGCAGGGGCTGGTGGCTGGAACATTCAGTACTTC

J: TRBJ1-6
V: TRBV30
D: NA
size: NA
CDR3: CAWRRTYNSPLHF
DNA: TGTGCCTGGAGGCGGACCTATAATTCACCCCTCCACTTT

J: TRBJ1-1
V: TRBV23-1
D: NA
size: once
CDR3: CASSQPIWSVDRSMNTEAFF
DNA: TGCGCCAGCAGTCAACCAATTTGGAGTGTCGACAGATCCATGAACACTGAAGCTTTCTTT

J: TRBJ2-1
V: TRBV6-1
D: NA
size: NA
CDR3: CASSELGTEQFF
DNA: TGTGCCAGCAGTGAACTTGGGACAGAGCAGTTCTTC

J: TRBJ2-1
V: TRBV5-6
D: NA
size: few
CDR3: CASSLYGQSSYNEQFF
DNA: TGTGCCAGCAGCCTCTACGGACAGAGCTCCTACAATGAGCAGTTCTTC

J: TRBJ1-2
V: TRBV27
D: TRBD1
size: NA
CDR3: CASSFRDRGRGYTF
DNA: TGTGCCAGCAGTTTCCGGGACAGGGGGCGCGGCTACACCTTC

J: TRBJ1-4
V: TRBV28
D: NA
size: once
CDR3: CASSLPTTNEKLFF
DNA: TGTGCCAGCAGTTTACCCACAACTAATGAAAAACTGTTTTTT

J: TRBJ2-7
V: TRBV7-2
D: NA
size: NA
CDR3: CASSLVAGQTYEQYF
DNA: TGTGCCAGCAGCTTAGTTGCAGGGCAGACCTACGAGCAGTACTTC

J: TRBJ2-3
V: TRBV5-1
D: NA
size: NA
CDR3: CASSEQSTDTQYF
DNA: TGCGCCAGCAGCGAGCAAAGCACAGATACGCAGTATTTT

J: TRBJ2-7
V: TRBV10-1
D: TRBD2
size: NA
CDR3: CASSDGRTSGSPTHEQYF
DNA: TGCGCCAGCAGTGACGGGAGGACTAGCGGGAGTCCCACCCACGAGCAGTACTTC

J: TRBJ1-4
V: TRBV6-1
D: TRBD1
size: NA
CDR3: CASSVTQGATNEKLFF
DNA: TGTGCCAGCAGTGTGACACAGGGGGCAACTAATGAAAAACTGTTTTTT

J: TRBJ1-2
V: TRBV18
D: TRBD1
size: NA
CDR3: CASSLGTGWYGYTF
DNA: TGTGCCAGCTCACTTGGGACAGGCTGGTACGGCTACACCTTC

J: TRBJ2-7
V: TRBV28
D: NA
size: few
CDR3: CASSSPGRASYEQYF
DNA: TGTGCCAGCAGTTCCCCTGGCAGGGCCTCCTACGAGCAGTACTTC

J: TRBJ1-1
V: TRBV7-9
D: NA
size: NA
CDR3: CASTLNGGRERRNTEAFF
DNA: TGTGCCAGCACACTAAACGGGGGGCGAGAGCGGCGGAACACTGAAGCTTTCTTT

J: TRBJ2-1
V: TRBV18
D: NA
size: NA
CDR3: CASSPQDEQFF
DNA: TGTGCCAGCTCACCGCAGGATGAGCAGTTCTTC

J: TRBJ2-7
V: TRBV2
D: NA
size: NA
CDR3: CASREGPGPSYEQYF
DNA: TGTGCCAGCAGGGAGGGCCCGGGACCCTCTTACGAGCAGTACTTC

J: TRBJ1-1
V: TRBV4-1
D: NA
size: few
CDR3: CASSQHPRRELNTEAFF
DNA: TGCGCCAGCAGCCAACATCCTCGTCGGGAGTTGAACACTGAAGCTTTCTTT

J: TRBJ2-5
V: TRBV7-9
D: TRBD1
size: NA
CDR3: CASSFRTGQETQYF
DNA: TGTGCCAGCAGCTTTCGGACAGGACAAGAGACCCAGTACTTC